The 22 T cell receptor beta chains listed next were all sequenced from one sample in a study of blood T cell repertoires in COVID-19. Clones were read by immunoSEQ multiplex PCR, and TCRdb kept only the in-frame ones, dropping some. The sample carries tens of thousands of clones, around 90% recorded once. Input material: peripheral blood. These receptors all come from a man aged 50-59 years with COVID-19, enrolled during active disease.

The chain uses TRBV5-1 and TRBJ2-2, with a weak D call TRBD2 (5 bases). The CDR3 runs to 14 residues. The germline V gene encodes CDR1 SGHRS and CDR2 YFSETQ. Trimming removed 4 bases at V and 6 bases at J, with 13 bases between. CDR3: CASSQDSPSGELFF. CDR3 in DNA: TGCGCCAGCAGCCAGGACTCCCCCTCCGGGGAGCTGTTTTTT.

The genes are TRBV5-1 and TRBJ1-6; a possible D gene is TRBD1 (5 bases). This CDR3 contains 14 residues. The V gene lost 2 bases and the J gene lost 8 bases, with 11 bases spanning the gap. Germline loops: CDR1 SGHRS, CDR2 YFSETQ. CDR3 amino acids: CASSFDTGYSPLHF. CDR3 coding DNA: TGCGCCAGCAGCTTCGATACAGGTTATTCACCCCTCCACTTT.

This sequence joins TRBV18 and TRBJ1-5; 7 nucleotides line up with TRBD1. The CDR3 loop spans 15 amino acids. Germline lookup yields CDR1 KGHSH and CDR2 LQKENI. With V trimmed by 4 bases and J by 4 bases, 7 bases remained unmatched. Here the CDR3 DNA reads TGTGCCAGCTCACTGGGGACAGCTAATAATCAGCCCCAGCATTTT. It is translated as CASSLGTANNQPQHF.

The V call is TRBV19, the J call TRBJ2-1, with 13 bases aligning to TRBD2. CDR3 length: 15 residues. V lost 7 bases to trimming and J lost 5 bases; unmatched junction nucleotides: 5. CDR1 LNHDA and CDR2 SQIVND come from the germline V gene (reference sequence). CDR3 DNA: TGTGCCAGTAACTCCGGGACTAGCGGGGACAATGAGCAGTTCTTC. Translation gives CASNSGTSGDNEQFF.

J is TRBJ2-7 and V is TRBV27, with 14 positions matching TRBD2. Unmatched junction bases numbered 16, after V lost 6 bases and J lost 3 bases. CDR3 size: 19 residues. CDR1 is MNHEY and CDR2 is SMNVEV in the germline V gene (reference sequence). CDR3 bases: TGTGCCAGCAGCCCCCGACCCGGGACTAGCGGGAGAAAGCTCTACGAGCAGTACTTC. Amino acid sequence: CASSPRPGTSGRKLYEQYF.

Notes on this clone: The junction departs from germline at one end; a sequencing error may be responsible. The rearrangement uses TRBV6-5 and TRBJ1-3; a possible D gene is TRBD1 (6 bases). The CDR3 loop spans 14 amino acids. The germline gives CDR1 MNHEY, CDR2 SVGAGI. The CDR3 DNA reads as TGTGCCAGCAGTTACAGGACAGAAGGAAGCACCATATATTTT. Translation gives CASSYRTEGSTIYF.

V and J are TRBV7-9 and TRBJ1-5; D might be TRBD1 (5 bases). CDR1 is SEHNR, CDR2 FQNEAQ, per germline (reference sequence). The CDR3 length is 14 residues. Between the trimmed V and J ends, which lost 4 bases and 5 bases, there was a span of 12 bases. CDR3 DNA: TGTGCCAGCAGCTCTGGGGGGTACGATCAGCCCCAGCATTTT. Translating gives CASSSGGYDQPQHF.

This chain joins TRBV7-6 and TRBJ2-7; D perhaps matches TRBD2 (5 bases). V lost 0 bases, J lost 0 bases, and 15 bases lay in between. In germline, CDR1 is SGHVS, CDR2 FNYEAQ. This CDR3 spans 17 amino acids. In DNA, the CDR3 is TGTGCCAGCAGCTTAGCTCCCCTAGCACGTTCCTCCTACGAGCAGTACTTC. As protein: CASSLAPLARSSYEQYF.

The chain has TRBV9 and TRBJ2-1; D call uncertain. The germline V and J ends were trimmed by 3 bases and 7 bases, with 8 bases remaining between them. Germline lookup yields CDR1 SGDLS and CDR2 YYNGEE. The CDR3 length is 12 residues. The DNA of the CDR3 is TGTGCCAGCAGCGCCCCCAGGAATGAGCAGTTCTTC. Residues: CASSAPRNEQFF.

This clone was counted once. This chain connects TRBV7-2 to TRBJ2-4; D not certain. The CDR3 totals 13 residues. Germline V CDR1 and CDR2: SGHTA, FQGNSA. V lost 3 bases and J lost 1, with 4 bases in between. The CDR3 DNA reads TGTGCCAGCAGCTTCCGGGCCAAAAACATTCAGTACTTC. This sequence encodes CASSFRAKNIQYF. The variable domain in full, completed from reference TRBV7-2 and TRBJ2-4, reads GAGVSQSPSNKVTEKGKDVELRCDPISGHTALYWYRQSLGQGLEFLIYFQGNSAPDKSGLPSDRFSAERTGGSVSTLTIQRTQQEDSAVYLCASSFRAKNIQYFGAGTRLSVL.

The V call is TRBV7-2, the J call TRBJ2-3, with 9 bases lining up with TRBD1. Germline V lookup: CDR1 SGHTA, CDR2 FQGNSA. The CDR3 is 16 amino acids. V dropped 3 bases and J dropped 3; count of bases not matched to a gene: 7. The CDR3 DNA sequence: TGTGCCAGCAGCTTTGGGACAGGGTCTGAAACAGATACGCAGTATTTT. Translating gives CASSFGTGSETDTQYF.

For the CDR3, the DNA is TGTGCCAGCAGCGCCTTCCCACTAGCGGGAACCTACAATGAGCAGTTCTTC. Translating it yields CASSAFPLAGTYNEQFF. This chain connects TRBV5-5 to TRBJ2-1; 10 bases match TRBD2. This CDR3 contains 17 residues. Trimming took 4 bases from V and 2 from J; bases not matched to a gene: 9. Germline V gives CDR1 SGHKS, CDR2 YYEKEE (reference sequence).

V usage is TRBV19 and J usage is TRBJ2-1; TRBD2 might be the D (6 bases). Germline CDR1 is LNHDA and CDR2 is SQIVND (reference sequence). Trimming pared 3 bases from V and 3 bases from J, leaving 9 bases between. The CDR3 spans 14 residues. CDR3 DNA: TGTGCCAGTAGTATCGGGAGCCTCTACAATGAGCAGTTCTTC. It codes for CASSIGSLYNEQFF.

The gene calls are TRBV5-1 and TRBJ1-6, with TRBD1 matching over 11 bases. Germline-derived CDR1 and CDR2 are SGHRS and YFSETQ. J lost 0 bases, V lost 3 bases, and 11 bases had no gene match. There are 20 residues in the CDR3. This CDR3 is CASSSTGTGGLSSYNSPLHF. The CDR3 region has the DNA TGCGCCAGCAGCTCGACCGGGACAGGGGGGTTAAGCTCCTATAATTCACCCCTCCACTTT. The variable domain in full, with the rest retrieved from reference TRBV5-1 and TRBJ1-6, is KAGVTQTPRYLIKTRGQQVTLSCSPISGHRSVSWYQQTPGQGLQFLFEYFSETQRNKGNFPGRFSGRQFSNSRSEMNVSTLELGDSALYLCASSSTGTGGLSSYNSPLHFGNGTRLTVT.

The chain carries TRBV18 and TRBJ2-2, with TRBD2 matching 8 bases. The V and J ends lost 5 bases and 0 bases, in that order; junction bases with no gene match: 5. Germline V CDR1 and CDR2: KGHSH, LQKENI. This CDR3 comprises 16 residues. This chain's CDR3 is CASSLLAGPNTGELFF. The CDR3 DNA reads as TGTGCCAGCTCATTGTTAGCGGGACCGAACACCGGGGAGCTGTTTTTT.

The V call is TRBV7-2, the J call TRBJ2-7; 11 bases are shared with TRBD2. This CDR3 comprises 16 residues. Germline loops: CDR1 SGHTA, CDR2 FQGNSA. Trimming cost V 4 bases and J 4 bases; bases outside gene matches: 9. The CDR3 DNA reads as TGTGCCAGCAGCTCCGATACTAGCGGGAGTAGGTACGAGCAGTACTTC. Residues: CASSSDTSGSRYEQYF.

V usage is TRBV7-2 and J usage is TRBJ2-2, with 7 bases lining up with TRBD2. Germline loops: CDR1 SGHTA, CDR2 FQGNSA. This CDR3 spans 16 amino acids. V lost 4 bases and J lost 4; bases outside the gene matches: 9. The CDR3 loop reads CASSSRGGRGTGELFF. As DNA, the CDR3 is TGTGCCAGCAGCTCTAGGGGTGGGAGGGGCACCGGGGAGCTGTTTTTT.

This clone was observed a single time. The chain is built from TRBV28 and TRBJ2-7; 8 positions agree with TRBD1. CDR1 MDHEN and CDR2 SYDVKM come from the germline V gene. After removal of 3 bases from V and 7 bases from J, the junction contained 14 bases not matched to a gene. CDR3 length equals 16 residues. In DNA form, the CDR3 reads TGTGCCAGCAGTTTCGCACAGGGGGTTATTGGTCGGGAGCAGTACTTC. Residues: CASSFAQGVIGREQYF.

The genes are TRBV15 and TRBJ2-5; TRBD1 matches 7 bases. This CDR3 spans 15 amino acids. Germline V lookup: CDR1 LNHNV, CDR2 YYDKDF (reference sequence). Trimming at V came to 5 bases and at J to 2 bases, leaving 8 bases not matched to a gene. The CDR3 protein is CATSRRTGSQETQYF. The CDR3 DNA reads TGTGCCACCAGCCGTCGGACAGGTTCTCAAGAGACCCAGTACTTC.

The V call is TRBV30, the J call TRBJ1-4, with TRBD1 identical over 11 bases. This CDR3 has 18 amino acids. CDR1 and CDR2 from the germline V gene are GTSNPN and SVGIG (reference sequence). V shed 0 bases, J shed 0 bases, and the junction held 6 bases outside the gene matches. The chain's CDR3 is CAWSVGDRGKATNEKLFF. CDR3 sequence (DNA): TGTGCCTGGAGTGTGGGGGACAGGGGGAAGGCAACTAATGAAAAACTGTTTTTT.

This clone was counted once. The chain is built from TRBV6-5 and TRBJ1-1, with D maybe TRBD1 (6 bases). The V end lost 9 bases, the J end lost 1 base, and 12 bases lay between the germline ends. This CDR3 comprises 13 residues. The germline CDR1 and CDR2 sequences are MNHEY and SVGAGI. CDR3 sequence reads: CASRRGQNTEAFF. In nucleotides, the CDR3 is TGTGCCAGTCGGCGGGGGCAGAACACTGAAGCTTTCTTT.

The gene calls are TRBV7-2 and TRBJ2-7; D is perhaps TRBD1 (6 bases). The length of the CDR3 is 13 residues. Between the trimmed V and J ends, which lost 1 base and 4 bases, there was a span of 8 bases. Germline V CDR1 and CDR2: SGHTA, FQGNSA. The CDR3 region has the DNA TGTGCCAGCAGCTTAGGCGGACAGTACGAGCAGTACTTC. This gives the protein CASSLGGQYEQYF.